This T cell receptor (beta chain) was sequenced in a study of molecular identifiers for immune sequencing clone quantification. Study-wide points: Sizes of clones that are highly expanded could be underestimated (if identical TCR molecules share a barcode).

There are 19 residues in the CDR3. Germline V gene sequence: CDR1 SGHDN, CDR2 FVKESK. Trimming took 1 base from V and 1 from J; bases not matched to a gene: 10. Sorting was used to obtain naive CD8 T cells (CD8+CD4-CCR7+CD45RA+). There are many counts of this clonotype. Its target is unknown. TCRdb reanalysed the PCR reads using MiXCR and keeps one entry per CDR3 protein. The sample contains over 70,000 distinct CDR3 sequences, roughly 25% of which appear only once. Sequenced input: naive CD8+ T cells from blood, with Jurkat cell RNA spiked in. Subset specified: FACS-sorted CD8+CD4-CCR7+CD45RA+ naive T cells. The source is a human donor in good health. Some libraries in this study had Jurkat cell RNA spiked in. This chain uses TRBV14 with TRBJ2-3; TRBD2 aligns across 11 bases. In nucleotides, the CDR3 is TGTGCCAGCAGCCAAGTCCGGCTAGCGGGAGGTTGGGGCACAGATACGCAGTATTTT. Translating gives CASSQVRLAGGWGTDTQYF.